Described below is a single T cell receptor (beta chain) sequence and its context. Its specificity is not known. The sample belongs to a study of blood T cells in healthy people across ages. Combining a sample-barcoded 5' primer with a J-beta primer mix, a second PCR ran for roughly 7 to 12 cycles. TCRdb processed the 5' RACE reads anew with MiXCR; each CDR3 protein has one entry. The sample has fewer than 950,000 distinct CDR3 sequences, roughly 40% seen once; the top ten hold approximately 12%. Germline trimming cut 7 bases from V and 4 bases from J; bases unmatched to any gene: 7. CDR3 length: 14 residues. Germline V CDR1 and CDR2: DFQATT, SNEGSKA (reference sequence). Each donor was a healthy Caucasian individual from Russia, aged roughly 6 to 90. General observations from the study: Researchers report that TCR beta diversity correlated strongly with naive T cell percentage.

The chain joins TRBV20-1 to TRBJ2-1, with 10 bases identical to TRBD2. The sample was blood. This TCR derives from a man younger than 30 in good health. The DNA of the CDR3 is TGCAGTGTCGCCCCTAGCGGGGGTTACAATGAGCAGTTCTTC. This translates into CSVAPSGGYNEQFF.